The rows below give T cell receptor beta chains drawn from one sample of a study of cytomegalovirus exposure and HLA in healthy donors. The method was immunoSEQ multiplex PCR; TCRdb's version includes in-frame clones alone and lacks a portion of them. Among some 130,000 clones listed, approximately 80% were seen once. The sequencing sample was made of PBMCs. These receptors were collected from a woman between 40 and 50 years old in good health and CMV-seronegative. Both conserved end residues are part of each CDR3. D genes are given only for firm matches. Size values are once, few and many counts, or a class for expanded clones, and some rows have none.

V gene: TRBV6-1; D gene: -; clone size: once; J gene: TRBJ1-2; CDR3 protein: CASGGVYGYTF; CDR3 DNA: TGTGCCAGCGGGGGCGTTTATGGCTACACCTTC
V gene: TRBV28; D gene: TRBD2; clone size: -; J gene: TRBJ2-7; CDR3 protein: CASSSHGGKTSGALYEQYF; CDR3 DNA: TGTGCCAGCAGTTCTCACGGTGGGAAGACTAGCGGGGCCCTCTACGAGCAGTACTTC
V gene: TRBV6-5; D gene: -; clone size: -; J gene: TRBJ1-2; CDR3 protein: CASNPARDYYGYTF; CDR3 DNA: TGTGCCAGCAACCCCGCCAGGGACTACTATGGCTACACCTTC
V gene: TRBV7-9; D gene: -; clone size: -; J gene: TRBJ2-1; CDR3 protein: CASSLAFSVSYNEQFF; CDR3 DNA: TGTGCCAGCAGCTTAGCCTTCAGCGTGTCCTACAATGAGCAGTTCTTC
V gene: TRBV29-1; D gene: -; clone size: -; J gene: TRBJ1-3; CDR3 protein: CSVGQASPAGNTIYF; CDR3 DNA: TGCAGCGTTGGACAGGCCTCCCCTGCTGGAAACACCATATATTTT
V gene: TRBV7-9; D gene: -; clone size: -; J gene: TRBJ2-5; CDR3 protein: CASSSRSRGSIGETQYF; CDR3 DNA: TGTGCCAGCAGCTCTAGATCGAGGGGGAGTATTGGGGAGACCCAGTACTTC
V gene: TRBV10-3; D gene: -; clone size: once; J gene: TRBJ2-5; CDR3 protein: CAISERPETQYF; CDR3 DNA: TGTGCCATCAGTGAGCGTCCGGAGACCCAGTACTTC
V gene: TRBV2; D gene: -; clone size: -; J gene: TRBJ2-5; CDR3 protein: CASSADTGGYQETQYF; CDR3 DNA: TGTGCCAGCAGTGCTGATACAGGTGGTTACCAAGAGACCCAGTACTTC
V gene: TRBV19; D gene: TRBD2; clone size: once; J gene: TRBJ2-5; CDR3 protein: CAISGGNGETQYF; CDR3 DNA: TGTGCCATCTCCGGGGGGAACGGGGAGACCCAGTACTTC
V gene: TRBV6-6; D gene: TRBD2; clone size: -; J gene: TRBJ2-1; CDR3 protein: CASKKGPGGAEQFF; CDR3 DNA: TGTGCCAGCAAAAAGGGGCCGGGGGGAGCTGAGCAGTTCTTC
V gene: TRBV14; D gene: -; clone size: -; J gene: TRBJ2-1; CDR3 protein: CASSPEGQFVNEQFF; CDR3 DNA: TGTGCCAGCAGCCCTGAAGGACAGTTCGTCAATGAGCAGTTCTTC
V gene: TRBV2; D gene: -; clone size: -; J gene: TRBJ1-1; CDR3 protein: CASTTSGENRAFF; CDR3 DNA: TGTGCCAGCACCACTTCGGGGGAAAATCGAGCTTTCTTT
V gene: TRBV4-1; D gene: -; clone size: -; J gene: TRBJ2-1; CDR3 protein: CATAWGVVGNEQFF; CDR3 DNA: TGCGCCACCGCCTGGGGGGTCGTAGGCAATGAGCAGTTCTTC
V gene: TRBV27; D gene: -; clone size: -; J gene: TRBJ1-1; CDR3 protein: CASSPGAAGAWDGTEAFF; CDR3 DNA: TGTGCCAGCAGTCCCGGGGCGGCAGGGGCCTGGGACGGCACTGAAGCTTTCTTT
V gene: TRBV9; D gene: -; clone size: -; J gene: TRBJ1-1; CDR3 protein: CASSVGGENTEAFF; CDR3 DNA: TGTGCCAGCAGCGTAGGGGGGGAAAACACTGAAGCTTTCTTT
V gene: TRBV7-9; D gene: TRBD2; clone size: -; J gene: TRBJ2-2; CDR3 protein: CASSPTSGGAGELFF; CDR3 DNA: TGTGCCAGCAGCCCGACTAGCGGGGGGGCCGGGGAGCTGTTTTTT
V gene: TRBV16; D gene: TRBD1; clone size: few; J gene: TRBJ1-2; CDR3 protein: CASSQERTGVYGYTF; CDR3 DNA: TGTGCCAGCAGCCAAGAAAGGACAGGGGTATATGGCTACACCTTC
V gene: TRBV2; D gene: -; clone size: few; J gene: TRBJ2-7; CDR3 protein: CARGGSGEQYF; CDR3 DNA: TGTGCCAGAGGGGGTTCGGGGGAGCAGTACTTC
V gene: TRBV19; D gene: TRBD1; clone size: once; J gene: TRBJ1-2; CDR3 protein: CASSIEGQRDYGYTF; CDR3 DNA: TGTGCCAGTAGTATAGAGGGACAGCGGGACTATGGCTACACCTTC
V gene: TRBV6-1; D gene: -; clone size: once; J gene: TRBJ1-5; CDR3 protein: CASSDEIQVYSNQPQHF; CDR3 DNA: TGTGCCAGCAGTGACGAAATACAGGTTTATAGCAATCAGCCCCAGCATTTT
V gene: TRBV19; D gene: -; clone size: -; J gene: TRBJ2-6; CDR3 protein: CASSRRSSGANVLTF; CDR3 DNA: TGTGCCAGTAGTCGGAGGAGCTCTGGGGCCAACGTCCTGACTTTC
V gene: TRBV19; D gene: -; clone size: few; J gene: TRBJ1-3; CDR3 protein: CASSIGGGRGNTIYF; CDR3 DNA: TGTGCCAGTAGTATAGGTGGAGGCCGGGGGAACACCATATATTTT
V gene: TRBV19; D gene: TRBD2; clone size: -; J gene: TRBJ2-7; CDR3 protein: CASSTRFGGSSYEQYF; CDR3 DNA: TGTGCCAGTAGTACAAGGTTCGGGGGGAGCTCCTACGAGCAGTACTTC
V gene: TRBV7-9; D gene: -; clone size: -; J gene: TRBJ1-6; CDR3 protein: CSSSLGQKNSPLHF; CDR3 DNA: TGTTCCAGCAGCCTAGGACAAAAAAACTCACCCCTCCACTTT
V gene: TRBV9; D gene: -; clone size: -; J gene: TRBJ1-2; CDR3 protein: CASSSLRGYGYTF; CDR3 DNA: TGTGCCAGCAGCTCCCTTAGGGGTTATGGCTACACCTTC
V gene: TRBV2; D gene: TRBD1; clone size: -; J gene: TRBJ2-5; CDR3 protein: CASRDRRLQETQYF; CDR3 DNA: TGTGCCAGCCGGGACAGGCGTCTCCAAGAGACCCAGTACTTC
V gene: TRBV14; D gene: -; clone size: -; J gene: TRBJ1-6; CDR3 protein: CASSQVRGWGPRRGSPLHF; CDR3 DNA: TGTGCCAGCAGCCAAGTAAGGGGGTGGGGCCCACGCCGGGGTTCACCCCTCCACTTT
V gene: TRBV5-6; D gene: -; clone size: -; J gene: TRBJ1-2; CDR3 protein: CASSPWTQEDYGYTF; CDR3 DNA: TGTGCCAGCAGCCCCTGGACCCAGGAGGACTATGGCTACACCTTC
V gene: TRBV5-1; D gene: TRBD1; clone size: -; J gene: TRBJ2-5; CDR3 protein: CASSGGTGRQETQYF; CDR3 DNA: TGCGCCAGCAGCGGGGGGACAGGGAGGCAAGAGACCCAGTACTTC
V gene: TRBV9; D gene: -; clone size: -; J gene: TRBJ1-1; CDR3 protein: CASSVEAQSSAVSTEAFF; CDR3 DNA: TGTGCCAGCAGCGTGGAGGCTCAAAGTTCCGCGGTTAGCACTGAAGCTTTCTTT
V gene: TRBV29-1; D gene: -; clone size: -; J gene: TRBJ1-4; CDR3 protein: CSAHLATNEKLFF; CDR3 DNA: TGCAGCGCTCACTTAGCAACTAATGAAAAACTGTTTTTT
V gene: TRBV7-2; D gene: -; clone size: -; J gene: TRBJ2-5; CDR3 protein: CASSARPETQYF; CDR3 DNA: TGTGCCAGCAGCGCGAGGCCAGAGACCCAGTACTTC
V gene: TRBV1; D gene: -; clone size: -; J gene: TRBJ2-1; CDR3 protein: CTSSQGGGNEQFF; CDR3 DNA: TGCACCAGCAGCCAAGGCGGGGGCAATGAGCAGTTCTTC
V gene: TRBV9; D gene: TRBD1; clone size: -; J gene: TRBJ2-7; CDR3 protein: CASSVDRGIDEQYF; CDR3 DNA: TGTGCCAGCAGCGTGGACAGGGGGATCGACGAGCAGTACTTC
V gene: TRBV6-5; D gene: TRBD1; clone size: -; J gene: TRBJ1-4; CDR3 protein: CATRNRGTNEKLFF; CDR3 DNA: TGTGCCACCCGTAACAGGGGAACTAATGAAAAACTGTTTTTT
V gene: TRBV6-1; D gene: -; clone size: -; J gene: TRBJ2-3; CDR3 protein: CASSERVASTDTQYF; CDR3 DNA: TGTGCCAGCAGTGAACGTGTGGCTAGCACAGATACGCAGTATTTT
V gene: TRBV25-1; D gene: -; clone size: -; J gene: TRBJ1-6; CDR3 protein: CASMGPYSPLHF; CDR3 DNA: TGTGCCAGCATGGGGCCGTATTCACCCCTCCACTTT
V gene: TRBV5-6; D gene: TRBD2; clone size: -; J gene: TRBJ2-3; CDR3 protein: CASSLGLAGGTDTQYF; CDR3 DNA: TGTGCCAGCAGCTTGGGACTAGCGGGAGGGACAGATACGCAGTATTTT
V gene: TRBV4-3; D gene: -; clone size: -; J gene: TRBJ1-5; CDR3 protein: CASSQRAASNQPQHF; CDR3 DNA: TGCGCCAGCAGCCAGAGGGCCGCTAGCAATCAGCCCCAGCATTTT
V gene: TRBV7-9; D gene: -; clone size: few; J gene: TRBJ2-1; CDR3 protein: CASSLGGGVNEQFF; CDR3 DNA: TGTGCCAGCAGCTTAGGTGGAGGGGTCAATGAGCAGTTCTTC